Given below is one TCR beta chain in context. The table lists this clonotype with many counts. The antigen it binds to is not known. Base qualities are not provided; no much larger clone lies one nucleotide away. This specimen's time point label, per the study, means: day 60 (about 2 months) after transplantation. The treatment or condition label for this specimen denotes: allogeneic hematopoietic cell transplantation with graft depleted of TCRalphabeta T cells and CD19 B cells. The children who served as transplant recipients had been given grafts of TCRalphabeta/CD19-depleted allogeneic hematopoietic cells. These data originate in a study of T-cell reconstitution after alpha-beta-depleted transplantation in children (dated by TCRdb to the mid-2010s). With regard to the full study: T-cell immune reconstitution after TCRalphabeta/CD19-depleted allogeneic hematopoietic cell transplantation in children was quantitatively tracked in the study by means of TCR repertoire profiling. Overall study results and their limits: The apparently early recovery of alphabetaT-cell counts about two months after transplant reportedly depended on only several hundred rapidly expanded clones that came from non-depleted graft cells. In some patients, the high TCRbeta diversity seen at day 60 was put down to recipient T cells and intrathymic progenitors that had survived conditioning. The frequencies of hyperexpanded clones fell over the following months, and after one year, T-cell counts and TCRbeta diversity were mostly attributed to newly produced T cells.

The library relied on PCR. Sequenced using an Illumina HiSeq 2500. To normalize quantification of the TCRbeta repertoire, the TCR libraries were built with molecular barcoding that relied on unique molecular identifiers. TCRdb handled the public reads itself, with Q25 trimming in fastp and clone calling in MiXCR, and kept productive beta chains. Merged by CDR3 protein, the rows form single entries marked with the most common genes and DNA. This sample has under 35,000 distinct CDR3 sequences in its table, and 15% to 20% of those were observed once. The ten largest clones represent around 36% of the sample. The germline V gene (reference sequence) yields LNHNV for CDR1 and YYDKDF for CDR2. V loses 2 bases at its end and J loses 0 bases; junction bases beyond the gene matches: 6. The CDR3 runs 17 amino acids, cysteine and phenylalanine included. The entry retains the CDR3 DNA only, 51 bases that are in frame from base 1.

Source: PBMCs, mostly from graft donor cells, taken 60 days after TCRalphabeta/CD19-depleted stem cell transplant. The rearranged segments are TRBV15 and TRBJ2-2; TRBD1 agrees with 7 junctional bases. The receptor was isolated from a male patient between 2 and 10 years old who had a stem cell transplant for acute lymphoblastic leukemia, so the T cells may come from the graft donor. DNA sequence: TGTGCCACCAGCAGATCTCGAGGGGGCGCGAACACCGGGGAGCTGTTTTTT. This sequence encodes CATSRSRGGANTGELFF.